This TCR beta chain was found in a study of T cell responses to AZD1222 COVID-19 vaccine. Of note for this clone: Its specificity is not known.

Pooled in the analysis were second doses at about 4 or about 12 weeks. Whole-study results and caveats: Baseline serostatus was positive in only a handful of AZD1222 recipients. Sampling captured repertoires only after the peak T cell response.

Here immunoSEQ multiplex PCR was the method, and the copy in TCRdb shows in-frame clones only, minus some. The sample carries 130,000 to 150,000 clones, about 90% recorded once. The sample was peripheral blood, taken 28 days after the second AZD1222 dose. The clonotype originates from an adult who received the AZD1222 COVID-19 vaccine.

The CDR3 here is CASRSQGGQFF. In DNA form, the CDR3 reads TGTGCCAGTAGATCTCAGGGGGGGCAGTTCTTC. The rearrangement links TRBV19 to TRBJ2-1, with D tentatively TRBD1 (7 bases). The CDR3 runs 11 residues. Deletions cut 6 bases from V and 12 bases from J, with 12 bases between. CDR1 LNHDA and CDR2 SQIVND come from the germline V gene (reference sequence).